This T cell receptor (beta chain) was obtained from a study of blood T cell repertoires in COVID-19. Study at large: Samples representing acute and convalescent COVID-19 were sourced from the United States, Italy and Spain. Nucleic acid was either cDNA or gDNA, and it came from T cells, B-cell-depleted T cells, or PBMCs.

Per the original data handling: Amplification with reference gene primers provided the estimates of nucleated cell counts. Sequenced by immunoSEQ multiplex PCR; TCRdb stores in-frame clones only, minus some. The V and J calls and the clone size are those of that table, but D and trimming were determined from the DNA. The repertoire holds about 240,000 clones, with 82% as singletons. The sequence was collected from a woman in her sixties or seventies with active or convalescent COVID-19. The sequenced material came from peripheral blood.

The CDR3 bases are TGTGCCAGCAGTTTCGACTACAGTAGCACAGATACGCAGTATTTT. It translates to CASSFDYSSTDTQYF. The chain couples TRBV6-5 to TRBJ2-3, with D maybe TRBD2 (5 bases). V dropped 4 bases and J dropped 0 bases, with 11 bases sitting between them. The CDR3 length is 15 residues. Germline assignment: CDR1 MNHEY and CDR2 SVGAGI.